This T cell receptor (beta chain) was documented in a study of blood T cell repertoires in COVID-19. Between the trimmed V and J ends, which lost 0 bases and 4 bases, there was a span of 5 bases. CDR1 is SGHDT and CDR2 is YYEEEE in the germline V gene. This CDR3 is built from 12 residues. Assay used: immunoSEQ multiplex PCR; TCRdb lists only in-frame clones, some missing. The data show roughly 100,000 clones, roughly 80% seen once. Sequences were obtained from peripheral blood. The receptor's source is an older woman with acute or convalescent COVID-19. This chain connects TRBV5-6 to TRBJ2-7; D unclear. CDR3 sequence (DNA): TGTGCCAGCAGCTTGGGGGCATACGAGCAGTACTTC. This encodes CASSLGAYEQYF.